The 18 T cell receptor beta chains reported below all come from one sample, sequenced in a study of OX40 agonist ivuxolimab in advanced cancers. TCRdb's table, derived via immunoSEQ multiplex PCR, lists solely in-frame clones and lacks some. This sample yields about 42,000 clones, of which roughly 86% are seen a single time; less than 25% belongs to the top ten. Here the sequenced sample was CD4+ or CD8+ T cells sorted from blood, taken in a trial of the OX40 agonist ivuxolimab. These receptors were collected from an adult with an advanced solid tumor such as melanoma, head and neck, liver or kidney cancer.

J is TRBJ1-1 and V is TRBV4-1; 7 positions agree with TRBD1. Germline V CDR1 and CDR2: MGHRA, YSYEKL. The CDR3 has 17 residues. V lost 1 base to trimming and J lost 7 bases; unmatched junction nucleotides: 15. In nucleotides, the CDR3 is TGCGCCAGCAGCCAAGGTTGGACGGGACAGCGCCCGTTTGAAGCTTTCTTT. This codes for CASSQGWTGQRPFEAFF.

The chain uses TRBV4-1 and TRBJ2-7, with D perhaps matching TRBD1 (7 bases). CDR3 length: 14 residues. The germline V gene encodes CDR1 MGHRA and CDR2 YSYEKL. V lost 1 base to trimming and J lost 3 bases, with 10 bases between them. The CDR3 is CASSQVRGDYEQYF. The CDR3 DNA follows: TGCGCCAGCAGCCAAGTCAGGGGGGACTACGAGCAGTACTTC.

This sequence joins TRBV7-9 and TRBJ2-2, with D maybe TRBD1 (5 bases). Germline V lookup: CDR1 SEHNR, CDR2 FQNEAQ (reference sequence). V dropped 5 bases and J dropped 3 bases, with 7 bases sitting between them. CDR3 size: 13 residues. CDR3 nucleotide sequence: TGTGCCAGCAGCCAGGGATACACCGGGGAGCTGTTTTTT. Its protein product is CASSQGYTGELFF. Variable domain in full (rest from reference TRBV7-9 and TRBJ2-2): DTGVSQNPRHKITKRGQNVTFRCDPISEHNRLYWYRQTLGQGPEFLTYFQNEAQLEKSRLLSDRFSAERPKGSFSTLEIQRTEQGDSAMYLCASSQGYTGELFFGEGSRLTVL.

V and J are TRBV28 and TRBJ1-4; D uncertain. Germline V gene sequence: CDR1 MDHEN, CDR2 SYDVKM. There are 15 residues in the CDR3. V was cut by 4 bases and J by 0 bases, with 9 bases left in between. The CDR3 DNA sequence: TGTGCCAGCAGTTCATACAGATCAACTAATGAAAAACTGTTTTTT. This sequence encodes CASSSYRSTNEKLFF.

With respect to this clone: This may come from a read error, since a much larger clone is one base off. Other DNA sequences in the sample encode the same CDR3. The J gene is TRBJ2-3, the V gene TRBV6-5; D gene unclear. Germline-derived CDR1 and CDR2 are MNHEY and SVGAGI. The V gene lost 0 bases and the J gene lost 4 bases, with 11 bases spanning the gap. The CDR3 is 15 residues long. The CDR3 DNA reads TGTGCCAGCAGTTACTCAGGAGTGGGCGCAGATACGCAGTATTTT. Its protein is CASSYSGVGADTQYF.

CDR3 sequence: CASSYSPPEGLRGYTF. The CDR3 bases are TGTGCCAGCAGTTACTCCCCCCCGGAGGGGTTGAGAGGCTACACCTTC. This sequence joins TRBV6-5 and TRBJ1-2; a possible D gene is TRBD1 (5 bases). Trimming took off 0 bases at V and 8 bases at J, with 19 bases between the two ends. The CDR3 is 16 residues long. Germline CDR1 and CDR2: MNHEY and SVGAGI.

This chain connects TRBV27 to TRBJ1-4, with D unclear. CDR1 is MNHEY and CDR2 is SMNVEV in the germline V gene (reference sequence). The V end was cut by 4 bases, the J end by 0 bases, with 12 bases between. CDR3 length: 16 amino acids. For the CDR3, the DNA is TGTGCCAGCAGTTCCCTTTCCGCTGCAACTAATGAAAAACTGTTTTTT. Its protein product is CASSSLSAATNEKLFF.

The chain employs TRBV2 and TRBJ2-7; D is ambiguous. Trimming removed 8 bases from V and 6 bases from J, with 11 bases in between. The CDR3 covers 11 residues. Germline loops: CDR1 SNHLY, CDR2 FYNNEI. The CDR3 protein is CASCPGVEQYF. CDR3 in DNA: TGTGCCAGCTGCCCTGGGGTCGAGCAGTACTTC.

This chain joins TRBV5-6 and TRBJ1-1, with D maybe TRBD1 (5 bases). CDR3 length equals 14 residues. Germline V gives CDR1 SGHDT, CDR2 YYEEEE. V was shortened by 4 bases and J by 0 bases, with 10 bases between the two germline ends. CDR3 bases: TGTGCCAGCAGCCTTCGGGACCTGAACACTGAAGCTTTCTTT. This sequence encodes CASSLRDLNTEAFF. The whole variable domain, remainder taken from reference TRBV5-6 and TRBJ1-1, is DAGVTQSPTHLIKTRGQQVTLRCSPKSGHDTVSWYQQALGQGPQFIFQYYEEEERQRGNFPDRFSGHQFPNYSSELNVNALLLGDSALYLCASSLRDLNTEAFFGQGTRLTVV.

This chain links TRBV19 with TRBJ2-5; D ambiguous. The V and J ends lost 6 bases and 5 bases respectively, with 19 bases between them. Germline CDR1 reads LNHDA; CDR2 reads SQIVND (reference sequence). The CDR3 runs to 15 residues. CDR3 nucleotides: TGTGCCAGTAGCTCCTCGCTCGATTTTGGGGAGACCCAGTACTTC. Translating it yields CASSSSLDFGETQYF.

The V and J genes are TRBV27 and TRBJ2-3; a weak D match, TRBD2 (5 bases). There are 15 residues in the CDR3. V was shortened by 8 bases and J by 1 base, with 16 bases between the two germline ends. Germline CDR1 and CDR2: MNHEY and SMNVEV (reference sequence). The CDR3 reads CASSTLALGTDTQYF. In DNA form, the CDR3 reads TGTGCCAGCTCCACCCTAGCCCTCGGCACAGATACGCAGTATTTT.

V gene TRBV15 combines with J gene TRBJ1-6; no firm D call. The CDR3 runs to 15 residues. The V gene lost 1 base and the J gene lost 7 bases, with 11 bases spanning the gap. Germline V gives CDR1 LNHNV, CDR2 YYDKDF (reference sequence). The CDR3 protein is CATSRGMGGNSPLHF. The DNA of the CDR3 is TGTGCCACCAGCAGAGGGATGGGTGGGAATTCACCCCTCCACTTT.

The chain carries TRBV28 and TRBJ1-2, with 9 bases fitting TRBD1. The CDR3 has 19 residues. Germline V gene data show CDR1 as MDHEN and CDR2 as SYDVKM. The J segment lost 0 bases and the V segment lost 3 bases, leaving 14 bases of the junction unmatched. CDR3 nucleotide sequence: TGTGCCAGCAGTTTCCCACCTAGGACAGGGGAAGGAGCTAACTATGGCTACACCTTC. Its protein product is CASSFPPRTGEGANYGYTF.

The chain joins TRBV7-9 to TRBJ2-3; TRBD1 matches 8 bases. This CDR3 contains 17 residues. V shed 5 bases and J 3 bases; nucleotides not matched to a gene: 13. Germline V lookup: CDR1 SEHNR, CDR2 FQNEAQ (reference sequence). The CDR3, as DNA: TGTGCCAGCAGCCCGTATAGTACAGGGGGTGTAACAGATACGCAGTATTTT. Translating gives CASSPYSTGGVTDTQYF.

This chain connects TRBV6-6 to TRBJ2-7; D is possibly TRBD1 (5 bases). Germline loops: CDR1 MNHNY, CDR2 SVGAGI (reference sequence). The V gene lost 6 bases and the J gene lost 2 bases, with 11 bases spanning the gap. There are 13 residues in the CDR3. The chain's CDR3 is CASRSDSPYEQYV. The CDR3, as DNA: TGTGCCAGCAGGTCCGACAGTCCCTACGAGCAGTACGTC.

V and J are TRBV27 and TRBJ1-1, with a weak D call TRBD1 (6 bases). Per the germline V gene, CDR1 is MNHEY and CDR2 is SMNVEV (reference sequence). This CDR3 has 15 residues. V was clipped by 0 bases and J by 1 base, with 9 bases between them. CDR3 nucleotides: TGTGCCAGCAGTTTATCCCGGACAGCGAACACTGAAGCTTTCTTT. It yields the protein CASSLSRTANTEAFF.

The chain has TRBV6-6 and TRBJ1-5, with D uncertain. The germline V gene encodes CDR1 MNHNY and CDR2 SVGAGI (reference sequence). This CDR3 contains 13 residues. Trimming left V 7 bases short and J 5 bases short, with 12 bases between. For the CDR3, the DNA is TGTGCCAGCACCTTGGCAGCTCATCAGCCCCAGCATTTT. This encodes CASTLAAHQPQHF.

CDR3 residues: CASSKGTSDGDTQYF. The CDR3 nucleotides are TGTGCCAGCAGCAAAGGGACTAGTGACGGGGATACGCAGTATTTT. The J gene is TRBJ2-3, the V gene TRBV7-9, with TRBD2 matching 8 bases. The V gene's germline CDR1 is SEHNR and CDR2 FQNEAQ (reference sequence). The CDR3 covers 15 residues. The ends lost 5 bases at V and 6 bases at J; junction bases unmatched: 10. The variable domain in full, with the rest retrieved from reference TRBV7-9 and TRBJ2-3, is DTGVSQNPRHKITKRGQNVTFRCDPISEHNRLYWYRQTLGQGPEFLTYFQNEAQLEKSRLLSDRFSAERPKGSFSTLEIQRTEQGDSAMYLCASSKGTSDGDTQYFGPGTRLTVL.